A selection of T cell receptor beta chains follows, all from one sample in a study of cytomegalovirus exposure and HLA in healthy donors. TCRdb's copy holds only in-frame clones and misses some; the assay was immunoSEQ multiplex PCR. The sample lists around 99,000 clones, around 73% seen once, with 7.5% to 9% in the top ten. Sequencing was carried out using PBMCs. These TCRs come from a man aged 25-45 years in good health and CMV-seronegative. The CDR3 runs from the conserved cysteine through the conserved F or W. The D gene is left open where the match is weak. Clone size is given for some rows only: seen once, a few or many times, or a class if the clone is expanded.

j_call: TRBJ2-7
v_call: TRBV19
clone_size: -
d_call: TRBD1
cdr3_nt: TGTGCCAGTAGTACCGGACAGGGGGCAGGGTACGAGCAGTACTTC
cdr3_aa: CASSTGQGAGYEQYF

j_call: TRBJ1-1
v_call: TRBV6-1
clone_size: -
d_call: TRBD1
cdr3_nt: TGTGCCAGCAGTGAAGGGGACAGGGTCGGCGCTTTCTTT
cdr3_aa: CASSEGDRVGAFF

j_call: TRBJ1-2
v_call: TRBV15
clone_size: -
d_call: -
cdr3_nt: TGTGCCACCAGCAGAGGCCGGACTGATAGCTACACCTTC
cdr3_aa: CATSRGRTDSYTF

j_call: TRBJ2-7
v_call: TRBV5-1
clone_size: -
d_call: TRBD1
cdr3_nt: TGCGCCAGCAGCTTGTTGACAGGGATCCTCTACGAGCAGTACTTC
cdr3_aa: CASSLLTGILYEQYF

j_call: TRBJ2-7
v_call: TRBV25-1
clone_size: -
d_call: -
cdr3_nt: TGTGCCAGCAGTGAAGTATGGCAGTCCTACGAGCAGTACTTC
cdr3_aa: CASSEVWQSYEQYF

j_call: TRBJ2-6
v_call: TRBV6-1
clone_size: few
d_call: -
cdr3_nt: TGTGCCAGCAGCTCGGAGAACTCTGGGGCCAACGTCCTGACTTTC
cdr3_aa: CASSSENSGANVLTF

j_call: TRBJ2-7
v_call: TRBV30
clone_size: -
d_call: TRBD2
cdr3_nt: TGTGCCTGGGCGAAAGGAACTAGCGGTTCCTACGAGCAGTACTTC
cdr3_aa: CAWAKGTSGSYEQYF

j_call: TRBJ1-1
v_call: TRBV5-5
clone_size: few
d_call: -
cdr3_nt: TGTGCCAGCAGCTTCGCAGTGGCGAACACTGAAGCTTTCTTT
cdr3_aa: CASSFAVANTEAFF

j_call: TRBJ2-5
v_call: TRBV29-1
clone_size: once
d_call: TRBD2
cdr3_nt: TGCAGCGTCGCCTGGGAGGGTCAAGAGACCCAGTACTTC
cdr3_aa: CSVAWEGQETQYF

j_call: TRBJ1-2
v_call: TRBV28
clone_size: -
d_call: -
cdr3_nt: TGTGCCAGCAGTTTAAGCGACAGGCCCGATGAATACACCTTC
cdr3_aa: CASSLSDRPDEYTF

j_call: TRBJ1-6
v_call: TRBV14
clone_size: few
d_call: -
cdr3_nt: TGTGCCAGCAGCCTCACGGGGAATTATTCACCCCTCCACTTT
cdr3_aa: CASSLTGNYSPLHF

j_call: TRBJ2-7
v_call: TRBV27
clone_size: few
d_call: -
cdr3_nt: TGTGCCAGCAGTTTATCCACTTTAGTCGCCCACGAGCAGTACTTC
cdr3_aa: CASSLSTLVAHEQYF

j_call: TRBJ1-1
v_call: TRBV15
clone_size: -
d_call: -
cdr3_nt: TGTGCCACCAGCAGAGCTGAGGGAATGAACACTGAAGCTTTCTTT
cdr3_aa: CATSRAEGMNTEAFF

j_call: TRBJ2-3
v_call: TRBV29-1
clone_size: -
d_call: -
cdr3_nt: TGCAGCTTCGGACAGAGCATCACAGATACGCAGTATTTT
cdr3_aa: CSFGQSITDTQYF

j_call: TRBJ1-1
v_call: TRBV30
clone_size: once
d_call: -
cdr3_nt: TGTGCCTGGAGTGTACGTCGGGGGACTGAAGCTTTCTTT
cdr3_aa: CAWSVRRGTEAFF

j_call: TRBJ1-1
v_call: TRBV28
clone_size: -
d_call: -
cdr3_nt: TGTGCCAGCACCTCGCAGACTGAAGCTTTCTTT
cdr3_aa: CASTSQTEAFF

j_call: TRBJ1-5
v_call: TRBV19
clone_size: -
d_call: -
cdr3_nt: TGTGCCAGTAGTGCGGCGGCCAGCAATCAGCCCCAGCATTTT
cdr3_aa: CASSAAASNQPQHF

j_call: TRBJ2-6
v_call: TRBV10-3
clone_size: -
d_call: TRBD1
cdr3_nt: TGTGCCATCAGCGATTTATTGGGACAGGACCTCTCTGGGGCCAACGTCCTGACTTTC
cdr3_aa: CAISDLLGQDLSGANVLTF

j_call: TRBJ2-2
v_call: TRBV19
clone_size: -
d_call: -
cdr3_nt: TGTGCCAGTAGTACGGAAGGGGCCAGGACCGGGGAGCTGTTTTTT
cdr3_aa: CASSTEGARTGELFF

j_call: TRBJ2-3
v_call: TRBV15
clone_size: -
d_call: TRBD2
cdr3_nt: TGTGCCACCAGCAGCGGGACTACTTGGGATACGCAGTATTTT
cdr3_aa: CATSSGTTWDTQYF

j_call: TRBJ1-1
v_call: TRBV15
clone_size: -
d_call: -
cdr3_nt: TGTGCCACCAGCAGAGATCAAGGGGACACTGAAGCTTTCTTT
cdr3_aa: CATSRDQGDTEAFF

j_call: TRBJ2-5
v_call: TRBV4-1
clone_size: -
d_call: TRBD2
cdr3_nt: TGCGCCAGCAGCCAACTGGGACTAGCGGGCGGAGAGACCCAGTACTTC
cdr3_aa: CASSQLGLAGGETQYF

j_call: TRBJ1-1
v_call: TRBV21-1
clone_size: once
d_call: -
cdr3_nt: TGTGCCAGCAGCAAAGTTGGCCAGATGAACACTGAAGCTTTCTTT
cdr3_aa: CASSKVGQMNTEAFF

j_call: TRBJ2-1
v_call: TRBV5-1
clone_size: -
d_call: -
cdr3_nt: TGCGCCAGCAGCTTGGTTGTCGGGGAAGGCAATGAGCAGTTCTTC
cdr3_aa: CASSLVVGEGNEQFF

j_call: TRBJ2-2
v_call: TRBV6-1
clone_size: -
d_call: TRBD2
cdr3_nt: TGTGCCAGCAGCGAGGGACTACACACCGGGGAGCTGTTTTTT
cdr3_aa: CASSEGLHTGELFF

j_call: TRBJ2-6
v_call: TRBV7-2
clone_size: -
d_call: TRBD2
cdr3_nt: TGTGCCAGCAGCCCGACTAGCGGGGTCTCTGGGGCCAACGTCCTGACTTTC
cdr3_aa: CASSPTSGVSGANVLTF

j_call: TRBJ2-7
v_call: TRBV7-8
clone_size: -
d_call: -
cdr3_nt: TGTGCCAGCAGACCTTACCAGGGGCCTTCCTACGAGCAGTACTTC
cdr3_aa: CASRPYQGPSYEQYF

j_call: TRBJ1-1
v_call: TRBV11-2
clone_size: few
d_call: TRBD1
cdr3_nt: TGTGCCAGCAAGGGACAGGGTACAATGAACACTGAAGCTTTCTTT
cdr3_aa: CASKGQGTMNTEAFF

j_call: TRBJ2-3
v_call: TRBV5-6
clone_size: -
d_call: TRBD2
cdr3_nt: TGTGCCAGCAGCACACTAGCGGGAGGGATACCTAGCACAGATACGCAGTATTTT
cdr3_aa: CASSTLAGGIPSTDTQYF

j_call: TRBJ1-1
v_call: TRBV12-5
clone_size: -
d_call: -
cdr3_nt: TGTGCTAGTGGTTTGGGGCAGGGCGCTGAAGCTTTCTTT
cdr3_aa: CASGLGQGAEAFF

j_call: TRBJ2-1
v_call: TRBV10-3
clone_size: -
d_call: TRBD2
cdr3_nt: TGTGCCATCAGTGAAAGCGGGGGAGGATACAATGAGCAGTTCTTC
cdr3_aa: CAISESGGGYNEQFF

j_call: TRBJ1-2
v_call: TRBV9
clone_size: -
d_call: TRBD1
cdr3_nt: TGTGCCAGCAGCCCCCTCGACAGGGGTAACTATGGCTACACCTTC
cdr3_aa: CASSPLDRGNYGYTF

j_call: TRBJ2-4
v_call: TRBV7-9
clone_size: -
d_call: -
cdr3_nt: TGTGCCAGCAGTCAAGACACCAAAAACATTCAGTACTTC
cdr3_aa: CASSQDTKNIQYF

j_call: TRBJ1-2
v_call: TRBV6-6
clone_size: -
d_call: -
cdr3_nt: TGTGCCAGCAGTTACGGAGATCCACGGGGTAACTATGGCTACACCTTC
cdr3_aa: CASSYGDPRGNYGYTF

j_call: TRBJ2-3
v_call: TRBV28
clone_size: -
d_call: TRBD2
cdr3_nt: TGTGCCAGCAGTTTAGGCGGGGGTCACACAGATACGCAGTATTTT
cdr3_aa: CASSLGGGHTDTQYF